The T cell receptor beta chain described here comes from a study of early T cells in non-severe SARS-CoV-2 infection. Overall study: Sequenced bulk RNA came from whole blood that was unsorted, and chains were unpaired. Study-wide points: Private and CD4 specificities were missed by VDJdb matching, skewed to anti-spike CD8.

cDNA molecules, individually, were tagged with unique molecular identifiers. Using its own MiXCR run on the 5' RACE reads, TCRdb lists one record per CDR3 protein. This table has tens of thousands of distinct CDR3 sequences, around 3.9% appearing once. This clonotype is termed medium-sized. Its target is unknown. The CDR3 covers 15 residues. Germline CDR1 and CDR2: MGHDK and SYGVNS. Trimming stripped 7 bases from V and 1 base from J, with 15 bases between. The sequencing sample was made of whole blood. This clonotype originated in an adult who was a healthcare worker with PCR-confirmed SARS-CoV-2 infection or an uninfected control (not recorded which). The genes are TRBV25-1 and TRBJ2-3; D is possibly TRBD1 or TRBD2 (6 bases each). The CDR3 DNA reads TGTGCCAGCACTGGGGGCGGGGTCGGCACAGATACGCAGTATTTT. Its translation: CASTGGGVGTDTQYF.